This record covers a single T cell receptor (beta chain). In the authors' workflow: How many nucleated cells were present was estimated from reference gene primer amplification. Libraries were prepared by immunoSEQ multiplex PCR; TCRdb keeps only in-frame clonotypes and omits some of them. V and J calls and clone size come straight from that table; D and trimming were deduced from the DNA. The sample records approximately 100,000 clones, 80% to 90% being singletons. The germline V and J ends were trimmed by 2 bases and 6 bases, with 20 bases remaining between them. The germline V gene has CDR1 MGHRA and CDR2 YSYEKL. CDR3 length: 17 amino acids. The data were obtained in a study of blood T cell repertoires in COVID-19. Looking at the study overall: Sites across the United States, Italy and Spain contributed samples from acute and convalescent COVID-19.

The TCR was taken from an elderly woman with acute or convalescent COVID-19. The gene calls are TRBV4-1 and TRBJ1-5; no clear D gene. Sequencing input: peripheral blood. The CDR3 loop is CASSQSSGESGGQPQHF. The CDR3 bases are TGCGCCAGCAGCCAATCTAGTGGAGAATCGGGAGGTCAGCCCCAGCATTTT.